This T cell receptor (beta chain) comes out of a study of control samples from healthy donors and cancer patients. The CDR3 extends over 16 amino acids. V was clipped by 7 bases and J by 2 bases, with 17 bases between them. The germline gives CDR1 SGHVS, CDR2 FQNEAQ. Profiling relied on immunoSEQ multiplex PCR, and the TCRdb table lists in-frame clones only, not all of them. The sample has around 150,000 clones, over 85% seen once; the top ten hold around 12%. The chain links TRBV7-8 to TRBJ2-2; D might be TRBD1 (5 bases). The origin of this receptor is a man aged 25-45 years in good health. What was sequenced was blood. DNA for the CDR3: TGTGCCAGCACCCATACCTCGGACACCAACACCGGGGAGCTGTTTTTT. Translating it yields CASTHTSDTNTGELFF.